This T cell receptor (beta chain) was identified in a study of T cells in Graves' hyperthyroidism and ophthalmopathy. Note on this clonotype: Its matching antigen is unknown.

TCR beta CDR3 sequences were amplified from RNA transcripts. HTBI primers were employed in a first-round RT-PCR of the TCR CDR3. TCRdb used MiXCR to reprocess the multiplex PCR reads, holding one entry per CDR3 protein. The sample records nearly 600,000 distinct CDR3 sequences, about 15% being singletons. The V end was cut by 2 bases, the J end by 4 bases, with 13 bases between. The germline CDR1 and CDR2 sequences are SGDLS and YYNGEE. The CDR3 covers 15 residues. Findings and limits, study-wide: Ophthalmopathy, as predicted by the model, came a median about seven months after the prediction.

This clonotype was obtained from a woman aged 30 to 39 with Graves' hyperthyroidism that later progressed to Graves' ophthalmopathy. The chain uses TRBV9 and TRBJ1-3; tentative D call: TRBD1 (5 bases). The sequenced material came from blood. The CDR3 here is CASSVGGIRGNTIYF. CDR3 nucleotide sequence: TGTGCCAGCAGCGTTGGGGGGATCCGCGGAAACACCATATATTTT.